This T cell receptor beta chain is from a study of blood T cell repertoires in COVID-19. Study as a whole: Material from acute and convalescent COVID-19 was sourced from the United States, Italy and Spain. PBMCs, B-cell-depleted T cells, or T cells were the source of the cDNA or gDNA that made up the material.

The ends were cut back, 4 bases at V and 1 base at J, with 15 bases in the middle. The CDR3 is 16 amino acids. The V gene's germline CDR1 is LNHDA and CDR2 SQIVND (reference sequence). In the study's own analysis: Scientists estimated how many nucleated cells there were by amplifying reference gene primers. Profiling relied on immunoSEQ multiplex PCR, and the TCRdb table lists in-frame clones only, not all of them. V and J calls and clone size are those listed in that table; D and trimming were worked out from the DNA. The data contain under 100,000 clones, 89% of them singletons. The sequenced sample was peripheral blood. The clonotype was recovered from a woman between 65 and 79 years old with acute or convalescent COVID-19. This sequence joins TRBV19 and TRBJ2-3; a weak D match, TRBD2 (5 bases). The CDR3 DNA sequence: TGTGCCAGTAGTAGCAGACGCAACGGGGGCACAGATACGCAGTATTTT. This translates into CASSSRRNGGTDTQYF.